These 7 T cell receptor beta chains came from one sample sequenced in a study of CD8 T cells in ankylosing spondylitis. From the 5' RACE reads, TCRdb called clonotypes with MiXCR, one entry per CDR3 protein. The data contain about 240,000 distinct CDR3 sequences, 9.5% to 12% of them singletons. Sequencing was performed on blood, either unsorted or a sorted T cell fraction (not recorded which). All receptors derive from a male donor with ankylosing spondylitis or in good health (not recorded which).

This sequence joins TRBV10-3 and TRBJ2-2; weak D call: TRBD1 (6 bases). Trimming pared 2 bases from V and 7 bases from J, leaving 8 bases between. CDR1 and CDR2 (germline): ENHRY, SYGVKD. The CDR3 is 13 amino acids. The chain's CDR3 is CAISEIGGGELFF. CDR3 DNA: TGTGCCATCAGTGAGATAGGGGGCGGGGAGCTGTTTTTT.

This clonotype appeared a few times. The chain carries TRBV6-1 and TRBJ2-4; D tentatively fits TRBD1 or TRBD2 (6 bases each). Germline lookup yields CDR1 MNHNS and CDR2 SASEGT. V lost 7 bases, J lost 8 bases, and 21 bases lay in between. CDR3 length: 15 residues. CDR3 sequence: CASIVGLGGGDIQYF. The CDR3 nucleotides read TGTGCCAGCATAGTTGGATTGGGGGGCGGAGACATTCAGTACTTC.

The gene calls are TRBV10-3 and TRBJ1-6; no clear D. V was pared by 0 bases and J by 8 bases, with 2 bases between. CDR1 is ENHRY and CDR2 is SYGVKD in the germline V gene. This CDR3 is built from 12 residues. The CDR3 nucleotides are TGTGCCATCAGTGAGTCGGATTCACCCCTCCACTTT. Amino acids: CAISESDSPLHF.

The V gene is TRBV5-1, the J gene TRBJ2-7; no definite D call. The germline V gene has CDR1 SGHRS and CDR2 YFSETQ. This CDR3 contains 13 residues. The germline V and J ends were trimmed by 4 bases and 4 bases, with 12 bases remaining between them. The DNA of the CDR3 is TGCGCCAGCAGCCCCCGGTCGGAGTACGAGCAGTACTTC. Its protein product is CASSPRSEYEQYF.

This clonotype was recorded a few times. V and J are TRBV20-1 and TRBJ1-1, with D uncertain. In germline, CDR1 is DFQATT, CDR2 SNEGSKA (reference sequence). This CDR3 is built from 14 residues. Trimming took 3 bases from V and 0 from J, leaving 11 bases between them. CDR3 nucleotides: TGCAGTGCTAGGGTCGCAAGACTGAACACTGAAGCTTTCTTT. As protein: CSARVARLNTEAFF.

The table lists this clonotype with many counts. The chain carries TRBV12-3 or TRBV12-4 and TRBJ1-2; 7 bases match TRBD1. With V trimmed by 2 bases and J by 4 bases, 1 base remained unmatched. The CDR3 spans 13 residues. CDR3 bases: TGTGCCAGCAGTTTAACAGGGGTCTATGGCTACACCTTC. Its translation is CASSLTGVYGYTF.

This clonotype was found a few times. The J gene is TRBJ2-7, the V gene TRBV7-8, with 10 positions matching TRBD2. CDR3 length: 14 residues. Looked up from germline, CDR1 is SGHVS and CDR2 is FQNEAQ. V dropped 2 bases and J dropped 7; count of bases not matched to a gene: 5. In DNA form, the CDR3 reads TGTGCCAGCAGCTTACTAGCGGGAGTGGATGAGCAGTACTTC. This sequence encodes CASSLLAGVDEQYF.